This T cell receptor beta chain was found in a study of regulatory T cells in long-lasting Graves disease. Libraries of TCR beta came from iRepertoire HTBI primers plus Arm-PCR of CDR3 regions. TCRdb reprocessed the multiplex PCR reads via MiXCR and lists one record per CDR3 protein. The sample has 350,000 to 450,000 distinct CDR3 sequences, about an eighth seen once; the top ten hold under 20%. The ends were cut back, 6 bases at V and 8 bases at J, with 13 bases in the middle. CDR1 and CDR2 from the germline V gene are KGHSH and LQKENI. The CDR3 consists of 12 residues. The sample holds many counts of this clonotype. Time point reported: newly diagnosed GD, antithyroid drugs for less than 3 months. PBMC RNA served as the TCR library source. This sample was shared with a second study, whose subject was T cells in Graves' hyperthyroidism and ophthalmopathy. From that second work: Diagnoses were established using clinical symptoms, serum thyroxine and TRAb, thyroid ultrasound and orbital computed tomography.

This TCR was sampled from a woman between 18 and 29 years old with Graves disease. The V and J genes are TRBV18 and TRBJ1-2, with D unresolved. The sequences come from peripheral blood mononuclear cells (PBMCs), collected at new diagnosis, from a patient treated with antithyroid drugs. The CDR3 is CASSGEFLGYTF. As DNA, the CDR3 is TGTGCCAGCTCGGGCGAATTTTTGGGCTACACCTTC.